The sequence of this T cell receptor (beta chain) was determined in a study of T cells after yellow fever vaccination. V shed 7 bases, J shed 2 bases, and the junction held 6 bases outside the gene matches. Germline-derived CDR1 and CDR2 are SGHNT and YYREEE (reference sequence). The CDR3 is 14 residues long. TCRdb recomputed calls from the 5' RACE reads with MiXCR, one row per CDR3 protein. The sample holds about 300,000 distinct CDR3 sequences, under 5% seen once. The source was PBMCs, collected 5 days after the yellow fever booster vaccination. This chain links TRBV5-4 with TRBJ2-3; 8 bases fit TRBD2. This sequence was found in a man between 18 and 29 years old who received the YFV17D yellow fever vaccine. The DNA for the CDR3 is TGTGCCAGCTGCTCCGGGGGGGCCACAGATACGCAGTATTTT. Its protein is CASCSGGATDTQYF. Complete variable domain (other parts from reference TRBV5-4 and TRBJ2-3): ETGVTQSPTHLIKTRGQQVTLRCSSQSGHNTVSWYQQALGQGPQFIFQYYREEENGRGNFPPRFSGLQFPNYSSELNVNALELDDSALYLCASCSGGATDTQYFGPGTRLTVL.